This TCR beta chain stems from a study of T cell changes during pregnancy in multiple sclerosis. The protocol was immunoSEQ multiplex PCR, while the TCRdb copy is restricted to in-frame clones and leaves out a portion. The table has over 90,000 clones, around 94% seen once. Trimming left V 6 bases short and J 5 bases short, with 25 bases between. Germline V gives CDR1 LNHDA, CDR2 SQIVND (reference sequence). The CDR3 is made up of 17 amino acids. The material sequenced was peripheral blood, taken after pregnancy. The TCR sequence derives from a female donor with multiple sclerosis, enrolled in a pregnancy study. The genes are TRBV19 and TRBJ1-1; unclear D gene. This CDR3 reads CASRPGVQFRLTTEAFF. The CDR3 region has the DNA TGTGCCAGTAGGCCCGGGGTACAGTTCAGGCTGACGACTGAAGCTTTCTTT.